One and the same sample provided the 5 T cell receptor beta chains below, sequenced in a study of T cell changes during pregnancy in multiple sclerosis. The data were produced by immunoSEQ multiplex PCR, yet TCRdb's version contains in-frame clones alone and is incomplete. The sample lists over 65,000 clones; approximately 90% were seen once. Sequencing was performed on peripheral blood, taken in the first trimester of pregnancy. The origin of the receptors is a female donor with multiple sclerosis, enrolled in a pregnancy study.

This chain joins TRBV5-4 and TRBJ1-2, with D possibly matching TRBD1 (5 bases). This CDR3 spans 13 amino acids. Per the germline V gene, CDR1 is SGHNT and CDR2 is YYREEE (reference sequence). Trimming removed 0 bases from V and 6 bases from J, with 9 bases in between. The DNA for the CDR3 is TGTGCCAGCAGCTTGGCAGGGATCGATGGCTACACCTTC. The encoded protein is CASSLAGIDGYTF.

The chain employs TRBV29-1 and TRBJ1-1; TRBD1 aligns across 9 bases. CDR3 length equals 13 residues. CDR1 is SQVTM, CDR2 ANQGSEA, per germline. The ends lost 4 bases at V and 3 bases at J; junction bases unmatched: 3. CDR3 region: CSVGRDRDTEAFF. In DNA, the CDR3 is TGCAGCGTTGGCCGGGACAGGGACACTGAAGCTTTCTTT.

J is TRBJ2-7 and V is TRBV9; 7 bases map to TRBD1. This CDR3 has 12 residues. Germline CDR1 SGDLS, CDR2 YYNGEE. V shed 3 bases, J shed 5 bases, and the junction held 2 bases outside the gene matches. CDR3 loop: CASSGTGDEQYF. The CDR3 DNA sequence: TGTGCCAGCAGCGGTACAGGGGACGAGCAGTACTTC.

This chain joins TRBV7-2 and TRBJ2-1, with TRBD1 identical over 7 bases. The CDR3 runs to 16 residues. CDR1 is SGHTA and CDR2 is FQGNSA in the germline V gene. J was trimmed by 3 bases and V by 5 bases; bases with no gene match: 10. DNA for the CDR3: TGTGCCAGCAGCCCTGAGGTCCCAGGGGGCTACAATGAGCAGTTCTTC. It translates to CASSPEVPGGYNEQFF. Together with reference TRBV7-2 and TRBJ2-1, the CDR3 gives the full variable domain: GAGVSQSPSNKVTEKGKDVELRCDPISGHTALYWYRQSLGQGLEFLIYFQGNSAPDKSGLPSDRFSAERTGGSVSTLTIQRTQQEDSAVYLCASSPEVPGGYNEQFFGPGTRLTVL.

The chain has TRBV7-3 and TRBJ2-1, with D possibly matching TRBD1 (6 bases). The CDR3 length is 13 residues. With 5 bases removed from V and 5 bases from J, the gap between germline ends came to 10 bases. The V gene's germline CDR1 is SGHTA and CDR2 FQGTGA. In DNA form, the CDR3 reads TGTGCCAGCAGCCTGGACAGAGACAATGAGCAGTTCTTC. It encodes CASSLDRDNEQFF.